Sequencing of this T cell receptor beta chain was carried out in a study of T cell responses to AZD1222 COVID-19 vaccine. Study as a whole: Second-dose intervals near 4 or 12 weeks were combined.

The method was immunoSEQ multiplex PCR; TCRdb's version includes in-frame clones alone and lacks a portion of them. The sample lists under 150,000 clones, 85% to 95% occurring once. Trimming left V 2 bases short and J 2 bases short, with 6 bases between. This CDR3 contains 13 residues. CDR1 is LGHDT and CDR2 is YNNKEL in the germline V gene (reference sequence). The TCR comes from an adult in good health. V gene TRBV3-1 (or the pseudogene TRBV3-2) combines with J gene TRBJ2-5; no reliable D call. This specimen consisted of peripheral blood, obtained on day 0 of AZD1222 vaccination. CDR3 coding DNA: TGTGCCAGCAGCCAACAATTTCAAGAGACCCAGTACTTC. Translation gives CASSQQFQETQYF.